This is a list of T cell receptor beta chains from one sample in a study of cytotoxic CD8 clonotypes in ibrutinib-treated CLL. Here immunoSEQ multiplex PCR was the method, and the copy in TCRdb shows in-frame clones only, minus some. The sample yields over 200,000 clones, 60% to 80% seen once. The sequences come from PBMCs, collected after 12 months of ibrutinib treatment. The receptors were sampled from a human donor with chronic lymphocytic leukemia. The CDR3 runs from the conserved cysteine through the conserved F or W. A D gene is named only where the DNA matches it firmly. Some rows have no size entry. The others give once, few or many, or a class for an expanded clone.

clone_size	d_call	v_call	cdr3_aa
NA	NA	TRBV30	CAWNGMGIGSRAEAFF
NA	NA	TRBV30	CAWRGSPYEQYF
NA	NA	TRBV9	CASSPGSGELFF
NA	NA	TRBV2	CASREGEVNEQFF
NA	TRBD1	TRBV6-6	CASSRDSLQPQHF
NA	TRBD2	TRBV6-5	CASSYSGLHYEQYF
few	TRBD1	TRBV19	CASRTGQYNSPLHF
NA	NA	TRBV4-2	CASSQTYGYTF
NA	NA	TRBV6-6	CASSLTSGNTIYF
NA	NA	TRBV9	CASDYSSSQALSPEAFF
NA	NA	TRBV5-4	CASSRWGGPANEQFF
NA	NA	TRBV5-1	CASSLGGQTTDTQYF
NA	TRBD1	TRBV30	CAWSRGGTGDEKLFF
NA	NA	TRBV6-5	CASKGSNTEAFF
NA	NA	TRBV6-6	CASSYSWGVDEQFF
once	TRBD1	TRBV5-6	CASSRQGFSYEQYF
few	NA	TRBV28	CASRPTGNQPQHF
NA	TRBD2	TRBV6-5	CASKTSGNAYNEQFF
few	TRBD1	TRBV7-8	CASSLSVGTGNYEQYF
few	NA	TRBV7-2	CASSSLLERDEQFF
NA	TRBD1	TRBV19	CASSHSRGRVQPQHF
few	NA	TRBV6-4	CASSTAYGLNTEAFF
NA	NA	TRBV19	CASSSGYEQYF
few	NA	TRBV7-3	CASSRDRANYGYTF
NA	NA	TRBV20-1	CSATPHTEAFF
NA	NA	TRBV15	CATSRARWAEETQYF
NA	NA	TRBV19	CASSMASGTDTQYF
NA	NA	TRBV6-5	CASSYDTVSGNTIYF
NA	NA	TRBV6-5	CASRTQGYNSPLHF
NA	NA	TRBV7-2	CASSLGGSRGQPQHF
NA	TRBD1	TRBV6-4	CASSLTGNSNQPQHF
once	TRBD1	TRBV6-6	CASGGTGGMYEQYF
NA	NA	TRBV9	CASSVSSGGAYGYTF
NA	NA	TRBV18	CASSVKDEQYF
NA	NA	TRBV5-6	CASSLFNFGDLAKNIQYF
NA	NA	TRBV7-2	CASSLYSGNTIYF
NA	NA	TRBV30	CAWSDNQILNEKLFF